This TCR beta chain is from a study of cytotoxic CD8 clonotypes in ibrutinib-treated CLL. Background on the study: Partial response was seen in about 25 patients and complete response in 2; after median roughly 66 months, about 14 stayed remitted, around 12 progressed.

On this clone: The antigen is undetermined.

Germline assignment: CDR1 LNHDA and CDR2 SQIVND (reference sequence). Trimming removed 0 bases from V and 1 base from J, with 6 bases in between. This CDR3 contains 15 residues. Assay: immunoSEQ multiplex PCR; the TCRdb copy retains only in-frame clones and omits some. The sample records roughly 200,000 clones, 75% to 85% being singletons. General observations from the study: Whereas clonality rose at ibrutinib response, it declined toward baseline at progression. Patients had baseline clonality above age-matched healthy donors, and this clonality moved with circulating CD8+ T-cell counts.

Material: PBMCs, obtained after 12 months of ibrutinib treatment. The rearrangement uses TRBV19 and TRBJ2-2; D is undetermined. The sequence derives from a human donor with chronic lymphocytic leukemia. The CDR3 DNA is TGTGCCAGTAGTATAGATTTTTGGAACACCGGGGAGCTGTTTTTT. Translated: CASSIDFWNTGELFF.